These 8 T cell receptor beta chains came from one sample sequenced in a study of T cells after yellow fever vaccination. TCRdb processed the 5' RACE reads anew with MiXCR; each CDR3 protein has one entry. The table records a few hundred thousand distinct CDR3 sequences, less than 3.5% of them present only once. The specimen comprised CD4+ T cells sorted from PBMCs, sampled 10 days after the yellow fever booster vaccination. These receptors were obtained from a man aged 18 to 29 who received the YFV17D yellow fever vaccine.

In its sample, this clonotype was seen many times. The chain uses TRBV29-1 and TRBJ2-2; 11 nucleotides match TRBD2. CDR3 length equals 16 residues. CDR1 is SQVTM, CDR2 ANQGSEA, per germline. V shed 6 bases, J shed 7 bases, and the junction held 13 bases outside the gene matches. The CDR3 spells CSVALLAGDRGGELFF. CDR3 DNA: TGCAGCGTGGCCCTACTAGCGGGGGACCGGGGCGGGGAGCTGTTTTTT.

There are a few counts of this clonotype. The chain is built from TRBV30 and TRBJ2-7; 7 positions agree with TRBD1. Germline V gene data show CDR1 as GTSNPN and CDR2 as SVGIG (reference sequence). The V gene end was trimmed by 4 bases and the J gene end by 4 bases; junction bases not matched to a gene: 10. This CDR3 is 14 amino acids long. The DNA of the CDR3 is TGTGCCTGGACCCTGGGACAGTCCAATTACGAGCAGTACTTC. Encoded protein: CAWTLGQSNYEQYF.

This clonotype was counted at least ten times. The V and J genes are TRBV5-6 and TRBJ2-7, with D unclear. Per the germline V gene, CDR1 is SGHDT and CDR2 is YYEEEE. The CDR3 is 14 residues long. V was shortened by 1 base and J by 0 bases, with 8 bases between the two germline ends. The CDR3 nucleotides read TGTGCCAGCAGCTTGTTCCAGATCTCCTACGAGCAGTACGTC. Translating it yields CASSLFQISYEQYV.

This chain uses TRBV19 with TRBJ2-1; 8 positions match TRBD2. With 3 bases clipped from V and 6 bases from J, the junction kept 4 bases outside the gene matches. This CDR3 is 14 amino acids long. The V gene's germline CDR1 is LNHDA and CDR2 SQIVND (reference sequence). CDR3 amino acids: CASSIERGPNEQFF. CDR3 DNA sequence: TGTGCCAGTAGTATCGAGCGGGGGCCCAATGAGCAGTTCTTC.

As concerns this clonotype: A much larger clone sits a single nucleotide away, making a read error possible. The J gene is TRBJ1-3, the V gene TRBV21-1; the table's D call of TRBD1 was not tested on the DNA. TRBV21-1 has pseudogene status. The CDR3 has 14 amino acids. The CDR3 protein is CAIPHPQSGNTIYF. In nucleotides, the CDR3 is TGTGCCATTCCGCACCCCCAGTCTGGAAACACCATATATTTT.

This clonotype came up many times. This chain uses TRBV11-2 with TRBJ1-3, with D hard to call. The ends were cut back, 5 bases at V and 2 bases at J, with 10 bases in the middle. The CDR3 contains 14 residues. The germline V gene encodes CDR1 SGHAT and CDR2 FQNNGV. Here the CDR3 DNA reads TGTGCCAGCAGCACGGGTTGGGCTGGAAACACCATATATTTT. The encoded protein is CASSTGWAGNTIYF.

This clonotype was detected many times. CDR3 in amino acids: CSVGQNYGYTF. DNA for the CDR3: TGCAGCGTAGGGCAGAACTATGGCTACACCTTC. The rearrangement joins TRBV29-1 to TRBJ1-2; D remains ambiguous. V was pared by 6 bases and J by 2 bases, with 7 bases between. Germline V gene lookup returns CDR1 SQVTM and CDR2 ANQGSEA. The CDR3 is made up of 11 amino acids.

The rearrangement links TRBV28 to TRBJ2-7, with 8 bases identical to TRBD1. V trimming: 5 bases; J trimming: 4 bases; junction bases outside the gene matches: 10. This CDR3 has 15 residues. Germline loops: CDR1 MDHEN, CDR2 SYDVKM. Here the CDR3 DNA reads TGTGCCAGCAGTCAAGGACAGGGAATCTATTACGAGCAGTACTTC. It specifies CASSQGQGIYYEQYF.